A selection of T cell receptor beta chains follows, all from one sample in a study of blood T cells in healthy people across ages. TCRdb recomputed calls from the 5' RACE reads with MiXCR, one row per CDR3 protein. Of about a million distinct CDR3 sequences in the sample, roughly 50% are singletons; the top ten hold 13%. Sample: blood. The receptor source for this set is a man aged 30 to 39 in good health. CDR3s include the opening cysteine and the closing phenylalanine or tryptophan. D genes are given only for firm matches. Rows give clone size only sometimes, using once, few, many, or a class for an expanded clone.

J | size | D | length | V | DNA | CDR3
TRBJ2-7 | once | NA | 14 | TRBV7-2 | TGTGCCAGCAGCCCTAAGGCCAGATCCTACGAGCAGTACTTC | CASSPKARSYEQYF
TRBJ1-2 | NA | TRBD1 | 17 | TRBV4-1 | TGCGCCAGCAGCCAAGGGACAGCGGGACAGGGGCCGGGTGGCTACACCTTC | CASSQGTAGQGPGGYTF
TRBJ1-5 | few | NA | 13 | TRBV27 | TGTGCCAGCAGTTTTCGGGGACTTCAGCCCCAGCATTTT | CASSFRGLQPQHF
TRBJ1-1 | NA | TRBD1 | 13 | TRBV30 | TGTGCCTGGTCCAGGGGGCCGAACACTGAAGCTTTCTTT | CAWSRGPNTEAFF
TRBJ2-3 | NA | NA | 11 | TRBV28 | TGTGCCAGCAGTTTTAGGCTAGCGCAGTATTTT | CASSFRLAQYF
TRBJ2-7 | NA | NA | 14 | TRBV18 | TGTGCCAGCTCACCCACGGACGGGACTTACGAGCAGTACTTC | CASSPTDGTYEQYF
TRBJ2-5 | NA | TRBD1 | 16 | TRBV5-6 | TGTGCCAGCACCGCCAAACAAACAGGGGGCGGCGAGACCCAGTACTTC | CASTAKQTGGGETQYF
TRBJ1-5 | NA | NA | 15 | TRBV6-1 | TGTGCCAGCAGTGGTGTGGGGTATAGCAATCAGCCCCAGCATTTT | CASSGVGYSNQPQHF
TRBJ2-7 | NA | NA | 14 | TRBV6-1 | TGTGCCAGCAGTGAAGCAAGGTCCATCTACGAGCAGTACTTC | CASSEARSIYEQYF
TRBJ2-1 | many | TRBD2 | 15 | TRBV3-1 | TGTGCCAGCAGCCAAGATCCGACTAGCGTCGATGAGCAGTTCTTC | CASSQDPTSVDEQFF
TRBJ1-5 | NA | NA | 15 | TRBV7-9 | TGTGCCAGCAGCTCAACGGGGCGAGCCAATCAGCCCCAGCATTTT | CASSSTGRANQPQHF
TRBJ2-7 | few | TRBD1 | 14 | TRBV20-1 | TGCAGTGCTACCCAGGGACAGGGATTCAACGAGCAGTACTTC | CSATQGQGFNEQYF
TRBJ1-6 | few | NA | 16 | TRBV18 | TGTGCCAGCTCACCATGGACTCTCTCCTATAATTCACCCCTCCACTTT | CASSPWTLSYNSPLHF
TRBJ1-2 | few | NA | 19 | TRBV4-3 | TGCGCCAGCAGCCGGGGGGCACAGGGAAATCGGGTGGAAATCTATGGCTACACCTTC | CASSRGAQGNRVEIYGYTF
TRBJ2-1 | NA | TRBD1 | 12 | TRBV6-5 | TGTGCCAGCAGTGGACAGGGCCCTGAGCAGTTCTTC | CASSGQGPEQFF
TRBJ2-2 | NA | TRBD2 | 15 | TRBV29-1 | TGCAGCGTTGATCTAGCGGGGGGGCTCGGCGGGGAGCTGTTTTTT | CSVDLAGGLGGELFF
TRBJ2-3 | NA | NA | 16 | TRBV7-9 | TGTGCCAGCAGCCCCCTGGGGCCGGCGGGGACAGATACGCAGTATTTT | CASSPLGPAGTDTQYF
TRBJ1-5 | NA | TRBD1 | 15 | TRBV2 | TGTGCCAGCAGTTTCGGACAGGGAGTAAATCAGCCCCAGCATTTT | CASSFGQGVNQPQHF
TRBJ2-1 | NA | NA | 13 | TRBV4-1 | TGCGCCAGCAGTGGAGGGACCCCCGATGAGCAGTTCTTC | CASSGGTPDEQFF
TRBJ2-7 | NA | TRBD2 | 15 | TRBV20-1 | TGCAGTGCTGAGCCCGGGCGGGGGAGTCTGTACGAGCAGTACTTC | CSAEPGRGSLYEQYF
TRBJ2-7 | NA | TRBD2 | 15 | TRBV7-2 | TGTGCCAGCAGCACATATCTAGCGGGAGCCTACGAGCAGTACTTC | CASSTYLAGAYEQYF
TRBJ1-1 | NA | TRBD1 | 16 | TRBV12-3/TRBV12-4 | TGTGCCAGCAGTATGAGGACAGGGAAAGTACCCCCTGAAGCTTTCTTT | CASSMRTGKVPPEAFF
TRBJ2-7 | NA | NA | 14 | TRBV12-3/TRBV12-4 | TGTGCCAGCAGCCTCCGGGCCCGGGAATACGAGCAGTACTTC | CASSLRAREYEQYF
TRBJ1-6 | NA | NA | 15 | TRBV2 | TGTGCCAGCAGTGACAGCTGCTCCTATAATTCACCCCTCCACTTT | CASSDSCSYNSPLHF
TRBJ2-7 | NA | NA | 15 | TRBV12-3/TRBV12-4 | TGTGCCAGCAGTTTCTGGGGACGGCTCCCTCACGAGCAGTACTTC | CASSFWGRLPHEQYF
TRBJ1-2 | few | NA | 14 | TRBV5-1 | TGCGCCAGCAGCTATGACTCGACGGGTTATGGCTACACCTTC | CASSYDSTGYGYTF
TRBJ2-7 | NA | NA | 13 | TRBV28 | TGTGCCAGCAGTTTGAGTCTCTCCGACGAGCAGTACTTC | CASSLSLSDEQYF
TRBJ1-2 | few | NA | 15 | TRBV4-1 | TGCGCCAGCAGTTTTGCCGGGACCGAGAACTATGGCTACACCTTC | CASSFAGTENYGYTF
TRBJ2-7 | NA | NA | 13 | TRBV12-3/TRBV12-4 | TGTGCCAGCATTCCTCGACAGCTGGCCGAGCAGTACTTC | CASIPRQLAEQYF
TRBJ2-7 | few | TRBD2 | 13 | TRBV20-1 | TGCAGTGCTTCTCCAGCGGGGGCCTACGAGCAGTACTTC | CSASPAGAYEQYF
TRBJ2-1 | NA | NA | 15 | TRBV3-1 | TGTGCCAGCAGCCAAGATCCTACGAGCTACAATGAGCAGTTCTTC | CASSQDPTSYNEQFF
TRBJ2-2 | few | NA | 14 | TRBV6-2/TRBV6-3 | TGTGCCAGCAGTACGGTTCTGAACACCGGGGAGCTGTTTTTT | CASSTVLNTGELFF
TRBJ2-1 | NA | NA | 16 | TRBV3-1 | TGTGCCAGCAGCCAGGAGCGGTCACAGGGCTACAATGAGCAGTTCTTC | CASSQERSQGYNEQFF